This TCR beta chain was documented in a study of blood T cell repertoires in COVID-19. Overall study: Some COVID-19 samples were acute and others convalescent; all came from the United States, Italy and Spain.

Patients in Seattle were enrolled during active infection, then followed longitudinally. Per germline, CDR1 LNHNV and CDR2 YYDKDF (reference sequence). After removal of 0 bases from V and 8 bases from J, the junction contained 5 bases not matched to a gene. This CDR3 contains 14 residues. Authors' processing steps: Nucleated cell counts were estimated from reference gene primer amplification. TCRdb keeps only in-frame clones here, not all; method: immunoSEQ multiplex PCR. V and J calls and clone size follow that table, whereas D and trimming were derived from the DNA. Of roughly 460,000 clones in the sample, around 90% were seen once.

The V call is TRBV15, the J call TRBJ2-7, with TRBD1 matching over 9 bases. The receptor's source is a man aged 18 to 29 with COVID-19, enrolled during active disease. The sequencing input was peripheral blood. The CDR3 protein is CATSRDRQGGKQYF. The CDR3 DNA reads as TGTGCCACCAGCAGAGATCGACAGGGGGGAAAGCAGTACTTC.